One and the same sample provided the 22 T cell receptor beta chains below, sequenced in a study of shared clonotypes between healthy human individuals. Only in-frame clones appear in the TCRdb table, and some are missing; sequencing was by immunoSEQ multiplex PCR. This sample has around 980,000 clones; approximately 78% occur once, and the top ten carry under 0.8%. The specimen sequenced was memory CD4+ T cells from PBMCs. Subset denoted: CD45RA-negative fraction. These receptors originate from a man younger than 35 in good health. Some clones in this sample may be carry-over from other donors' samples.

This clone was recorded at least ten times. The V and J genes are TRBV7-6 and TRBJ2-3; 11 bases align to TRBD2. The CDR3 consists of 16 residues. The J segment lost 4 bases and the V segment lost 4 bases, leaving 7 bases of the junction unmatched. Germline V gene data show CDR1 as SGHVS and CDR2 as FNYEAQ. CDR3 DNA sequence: TGTGCCAGCAGCTCCCTTAGCGGGAGGGCCCCAGATACGCAGTATTTT. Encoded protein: CASSSLSGRAPDTQYF.

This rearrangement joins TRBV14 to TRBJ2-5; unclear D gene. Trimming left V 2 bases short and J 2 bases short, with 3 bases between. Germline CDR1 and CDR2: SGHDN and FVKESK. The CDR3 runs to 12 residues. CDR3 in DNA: TGTGCCAGCAGCCAAACTCAAGAGACCCAGTACTTC. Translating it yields CASSQTQETQYF.

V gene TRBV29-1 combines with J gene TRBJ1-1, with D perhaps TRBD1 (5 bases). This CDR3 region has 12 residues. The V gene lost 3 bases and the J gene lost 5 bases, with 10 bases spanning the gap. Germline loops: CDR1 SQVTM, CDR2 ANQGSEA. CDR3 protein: CSVDRDETEAFF. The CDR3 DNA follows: TGCAGCGTTGACCGGGACGAAACTGAAGCTTTCTTT.

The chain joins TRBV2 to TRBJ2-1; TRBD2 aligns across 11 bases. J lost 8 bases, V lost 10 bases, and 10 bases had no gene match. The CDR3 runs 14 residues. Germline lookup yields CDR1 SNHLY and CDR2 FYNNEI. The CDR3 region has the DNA TGTGCCACGGTGGGACTAGCGGTCGGCGATGAGCAGTTCTTC. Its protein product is CATVGLAVGDEQFF. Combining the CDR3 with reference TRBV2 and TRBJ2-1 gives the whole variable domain EPEVTQTPSHQVTQMGQEVILRCVPISNHLYFYWYRQILGQKVEFLVSFYNNEISEKSEIFDDQFSVERPDGSNFTLKIRSTKLEDSAMYFCATVGLAVGDEQFFGPGTRLTVL.

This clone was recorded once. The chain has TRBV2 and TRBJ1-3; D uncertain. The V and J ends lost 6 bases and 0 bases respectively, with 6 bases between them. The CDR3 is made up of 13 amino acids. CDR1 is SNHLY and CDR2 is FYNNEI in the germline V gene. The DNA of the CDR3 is TGTGCCAGCAGGGCCCTCTCTGGAAACACCATATATTTT. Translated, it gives CASRALSGNTIYF.

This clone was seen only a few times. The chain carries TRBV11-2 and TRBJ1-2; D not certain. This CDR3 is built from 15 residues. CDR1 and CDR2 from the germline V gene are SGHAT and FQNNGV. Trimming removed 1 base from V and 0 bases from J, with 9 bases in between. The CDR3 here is CASSLADTANYGYTF. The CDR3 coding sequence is TGTGCCAGCAGCTTAGCAGACACAGCTAACTATGGCTACACCTTC.

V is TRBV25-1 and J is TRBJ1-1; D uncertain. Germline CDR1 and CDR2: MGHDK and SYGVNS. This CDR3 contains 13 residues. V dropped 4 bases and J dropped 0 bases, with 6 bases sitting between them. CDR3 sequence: CASSVTLNTEAFF. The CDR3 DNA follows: TGTGCCAGCAGTGTTACCTTGAACACTGAAGCTTTCTTT.

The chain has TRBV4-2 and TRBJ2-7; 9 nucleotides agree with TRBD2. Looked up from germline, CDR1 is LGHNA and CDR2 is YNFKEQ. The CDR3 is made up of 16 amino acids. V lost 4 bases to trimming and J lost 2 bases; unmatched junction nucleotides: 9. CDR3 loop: CASSPLLAGETYEQYF. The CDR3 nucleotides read TGTGCCAGCAGCCCGCTCTTAGCGGGAGAGACCTACGAGCAGTACTTC.

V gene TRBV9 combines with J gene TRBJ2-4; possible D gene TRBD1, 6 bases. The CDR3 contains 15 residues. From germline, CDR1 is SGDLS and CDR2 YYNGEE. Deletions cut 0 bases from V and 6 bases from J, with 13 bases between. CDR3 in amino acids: CASSVAGQSANIQYF. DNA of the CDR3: TGTGCCAGCAGCGTAGCTGGACAGTCCGCAAACATTCAGTACTTC.

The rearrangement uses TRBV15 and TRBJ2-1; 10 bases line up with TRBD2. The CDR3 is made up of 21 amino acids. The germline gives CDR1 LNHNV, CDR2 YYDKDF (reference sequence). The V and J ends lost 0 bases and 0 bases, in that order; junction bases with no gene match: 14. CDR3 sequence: CATSRDSVLAGALTSYNEQFF. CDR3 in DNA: TGTGCCACCAGCAGAGACTCCGTTCTAGCGGGAGCCCTCACCTCCTACAATGAGCAGTTCTTC.

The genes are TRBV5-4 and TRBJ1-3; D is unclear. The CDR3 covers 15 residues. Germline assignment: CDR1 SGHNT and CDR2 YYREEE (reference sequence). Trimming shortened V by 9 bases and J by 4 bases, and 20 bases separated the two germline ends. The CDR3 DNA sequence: TGTGCCACCACCATTGGGCCCGACGGGGGAAACACCATATATTTT. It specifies CATTIGPDGGNTIYF. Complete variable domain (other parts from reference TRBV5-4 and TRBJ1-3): ETGVTQSPTHLIKTRGQQVTLRCSSQSGHNTVSWYQQALGQGPQFIFQYYREEENGRGNFPPRFSGLQFPNYSSELNVNALELDDSALYLCATTIGPDGGNTIYFGEGSWLTVV.

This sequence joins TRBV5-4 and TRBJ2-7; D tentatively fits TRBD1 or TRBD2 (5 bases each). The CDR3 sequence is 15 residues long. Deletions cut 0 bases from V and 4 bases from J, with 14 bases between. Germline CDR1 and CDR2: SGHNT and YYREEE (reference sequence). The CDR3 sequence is CASSLAVRGEYEQYF. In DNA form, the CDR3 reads TGTGCCAGCAGCTTGGCCGTACGGGGCGAATACGAGCAGTACTTC.

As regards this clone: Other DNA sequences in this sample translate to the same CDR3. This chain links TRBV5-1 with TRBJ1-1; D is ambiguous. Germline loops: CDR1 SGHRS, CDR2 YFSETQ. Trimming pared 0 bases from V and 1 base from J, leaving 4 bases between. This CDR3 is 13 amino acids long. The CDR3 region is CASSLGGNTEAFF. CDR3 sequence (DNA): TGCGCCAGCAGCTTGGGAGGGAACACTGAAGCTTTCTTT.

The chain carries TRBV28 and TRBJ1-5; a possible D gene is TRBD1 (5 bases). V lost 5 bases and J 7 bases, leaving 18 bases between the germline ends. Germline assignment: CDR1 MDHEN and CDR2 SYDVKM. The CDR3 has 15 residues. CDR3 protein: CASSLGMGDWQPQHF. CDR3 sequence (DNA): TGTGCCAGCAGTCTAGGGATGGGGGACTGGCAGCCCCAGCATTTT. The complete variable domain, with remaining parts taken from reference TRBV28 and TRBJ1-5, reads DVKVTQSSRYLVKRTGEKVFLECVQDMDHENMFWYRQDPGLGLRLIYFSYDVKMKEKGDIPEGYSVSREKKERFSLILESASTNQTSMYLCASSLGMGDWQPQHFGDGTRLSIL.

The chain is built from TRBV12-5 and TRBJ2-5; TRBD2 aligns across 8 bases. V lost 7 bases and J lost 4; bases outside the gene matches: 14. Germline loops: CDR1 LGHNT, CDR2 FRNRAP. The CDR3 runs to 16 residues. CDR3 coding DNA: TGTGCTAGTGCCCTGGGGCTAAGCGGGAGTGGAGAGACCCAGTACTTC. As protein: CASALGLSGSGETQYF.

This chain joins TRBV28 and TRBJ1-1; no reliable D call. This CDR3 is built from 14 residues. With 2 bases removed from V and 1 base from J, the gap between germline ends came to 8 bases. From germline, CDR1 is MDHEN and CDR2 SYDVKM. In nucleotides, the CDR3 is TGTGCCAGCAGTTTAAGTCCAGGGAACACTGAAGCTTTCTTT. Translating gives CASSLSPGNTEAFF. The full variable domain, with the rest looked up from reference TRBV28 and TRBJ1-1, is DVKVTQSSRYLVKRTGEKVFLECVQDMDHENMFWYRQDPGLGLRLIYFSYDVKMKEKGDIPEGYSVSREKKERFSLILESASTNQTSMYLCASSLSPGNTEAFFGQGTRLTVV.

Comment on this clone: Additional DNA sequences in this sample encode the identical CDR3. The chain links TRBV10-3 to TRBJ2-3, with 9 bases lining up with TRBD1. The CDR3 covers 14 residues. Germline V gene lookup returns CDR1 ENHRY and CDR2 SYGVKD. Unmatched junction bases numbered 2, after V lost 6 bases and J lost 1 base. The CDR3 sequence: CAIRRTGGTDTQYF. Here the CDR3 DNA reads TGTGCCATCAGACGGACAGGGGGCACAGATACGCAGTATTTT.

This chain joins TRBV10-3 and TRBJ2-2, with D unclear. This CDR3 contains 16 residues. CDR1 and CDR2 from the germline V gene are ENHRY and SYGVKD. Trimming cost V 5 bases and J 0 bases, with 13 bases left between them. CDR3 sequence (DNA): TGTGCCATCAGTCAACTTATATCCACGAACACCGGGGAGCTGTTTTTT. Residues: CAISQLISTNTGELFF.

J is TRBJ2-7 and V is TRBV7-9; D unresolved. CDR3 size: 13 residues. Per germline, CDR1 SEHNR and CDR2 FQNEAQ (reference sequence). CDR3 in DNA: TGTGCCAGCAGCCCCCACACTGACATGCCCCTGGATGTC. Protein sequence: CASSPHTDMPLDV.

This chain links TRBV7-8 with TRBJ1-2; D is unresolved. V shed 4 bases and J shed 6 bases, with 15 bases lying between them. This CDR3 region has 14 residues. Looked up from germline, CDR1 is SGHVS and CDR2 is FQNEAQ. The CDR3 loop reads CASSSREEVDGYTF. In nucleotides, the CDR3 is TGTGCCAGCAGCTCGCGGGAGGAGGTCGATGGCTACACCTTC.

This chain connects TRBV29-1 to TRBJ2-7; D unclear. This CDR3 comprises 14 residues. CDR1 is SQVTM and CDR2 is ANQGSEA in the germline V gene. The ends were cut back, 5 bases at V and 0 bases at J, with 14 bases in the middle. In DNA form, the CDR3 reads TGCAGCGTTAGGACGGTTCTAAGCTCCTACGAGCAGTACTTC. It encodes CSVRTVLSSYEQYF.

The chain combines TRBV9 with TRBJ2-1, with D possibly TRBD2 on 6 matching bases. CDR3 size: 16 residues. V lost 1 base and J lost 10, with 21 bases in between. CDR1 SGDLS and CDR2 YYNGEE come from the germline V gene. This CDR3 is CASSVYGGVGSGEQFF. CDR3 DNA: TGTGCCAGCAGCGTATACGGGGGAGTGGGTTCAGGAGAGCAGTTCTTC.